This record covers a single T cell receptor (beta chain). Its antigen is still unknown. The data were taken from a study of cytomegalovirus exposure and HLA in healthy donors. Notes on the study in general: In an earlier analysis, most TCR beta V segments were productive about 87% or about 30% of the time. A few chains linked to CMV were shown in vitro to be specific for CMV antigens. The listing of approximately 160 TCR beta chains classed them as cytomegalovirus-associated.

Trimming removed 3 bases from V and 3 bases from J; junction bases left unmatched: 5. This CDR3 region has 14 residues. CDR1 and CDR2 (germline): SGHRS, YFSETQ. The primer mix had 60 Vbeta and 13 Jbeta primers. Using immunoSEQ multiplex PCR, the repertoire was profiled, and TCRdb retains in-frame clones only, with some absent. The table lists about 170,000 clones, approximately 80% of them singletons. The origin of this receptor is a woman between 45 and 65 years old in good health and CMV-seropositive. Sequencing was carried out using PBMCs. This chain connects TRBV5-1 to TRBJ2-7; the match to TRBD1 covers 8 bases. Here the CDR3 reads CASSYPGTGYEQYF. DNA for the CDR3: TGCGCCAGCAGCTACCCCGGGACAGGCTACGAGCAGTACTTC. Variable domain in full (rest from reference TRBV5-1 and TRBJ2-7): KAGVTQTPRYLIKTRGQQVTLSCSPISGHRSVSWYQQTPGQGLQFLFEYFSETQRNKGNFPGRFSGRQFSNSRSEMNVSTLELGDSALYLCASSYPGTGYEQYFGPGTRLTVT.